The next 23 T cell receptor beta chains were all read from a single sample in a study of monozygotic twins with inflammatory bowel disease. Using the 5' RACE reads, TCRdb records one entry per CDR3 protein without DNA. In total, the table holds some 150,000 distinct CDR3 sequences. Input material: blood. Source of these receptors: a human donor with ulcerative colitis or Crohn's disease, or a healthy co-twin of an affected twin (not recorded which).

The chain joins TRBV28 to TRBJ2-7; absent DNA, TCRdb's TRBD1 call cannot be checked. There are 14 residues in the CDR3. CDR1 is MDHEN, CDR2 SYDVKM, per germline. The CDR3 spells CASSGDSLSYEQYF.

The chain combines TRBV7-9 with TRBJ2-6; without DNA, the TCRdb call of TRBD1 cannot be checked. The CDR3 has 16 residues. The germline CDR1 and CDR2 sequences are SEHNR and FQNEAQ (reference sequence). CDR3 region: CASRGQFASGANVLTF.

The chain combines TRBV6-1 with TRBJ2-5; no DNA is available, so the TRBD2 call from TCRdb remains unchecked. There are 14 residues in the CDR3. Germline CDR1 and CDR2: MNHNS and SASEGT. This CDR3 is CASSAGLVQETQYF.

The gene calls are TRBV7-6 and TRBJ1-5; TCRdb designates TRBD1, a call that cannot be tested without DNA. CDR1 and CDR2 from the germline V gene are SGHVS and FNYEAQ. This CDR3 spans 16 amino acids. CDR3 in amino acids: CASSLGQGVSNQPQHF.

This sequence joins TRBV20-1 and TRBJ2-1. Per the germline V gene, CDR1 is DFQATT and CDR2 is SNEGSKA (reference sequence). The length of the CDR3 is 15 residues. CDR3 loop: CSATDHQSSYNEQFF.

The V gene is TRBV9, the J gene TRBJ2-3. The germline CDR1 and CDR2 sequences are SGDLS and YYNGEE. The length of the CDR3 is 14 residues. CDR3 sequence: CASSSLGSTDTQYF.

The chain combines TRBV5-1 with TRBJ1-1. The CDR3 length is 12 residues. Germline lookup yields CDR1 SGHRS and CDR2 YFSETQ. The CDR3 loop reads CASSLDGEVAFF.

V gene TRBV7-2 combines with J gene TRBJ2-1. Germline assignment: CDR1 SGHTA and CDR2 FQGNSA. The CDR3 has 14 amino acids. CDR3 protein: CASSLPDHYNEQFF.

The rearrangement uses TRBV12-3 or TRBV12-4 and TRBJ2-2; TCRdb proposes TRBD2, but this gene call is untestable without DNA. The CDR3 loop spans 14 amino acids. The CDR3 sequence is CASSLTGRAGELFF.

The chain recombines TRBV18 with TRBJ2-1. This CDR3 region has 17 residues. CDR1 KGHSH and CDR2 LQKENI come from the germline V gene. This CDR3 is CASSPDTPTVTYNEQFF.

The chain recombines TRBV29-1 with TRBJ2-1; the TRBD2 assignment by TCRdb is unverifiable without DNA. This CDR3 has 14 amino acids. CDR1 and CDR2 from the germline V gene are SQVTM and ANQGSEA. CDR3 region: CSVSGLSSYNEQFF.

This chain links TRBV29-1 with TRBJ2-7. The CDR3 spans 11 residues. Germline values: CDR1 SQVTM, CDR2 ANQGSEA. The CDR3 reads CSVVMGYEQYF.

This chain uses TRBV10-3 with TRBJ2-2; the TCRdb D gene call, TRBD2, has no DNA to confirm it. The CDR3 sequence is 16 residues long. Germline-derived CDR1 and CDR2 are ENHRY and SYGVKD. CDR3 residues: CAISEPGLAGTGELFF.

The CDR3 here is CASSSSGPGTDTQYF. V and J are TRBV7-3 and TRBJ2-3; checking the TCRdb D call of TRBD2 is not possible without DNA. CDR1 and CDR2 from the germline V gene are SGHTA and FQGTGA. The CDR3 covers 15 residues.

The rearrangement links TRBV18 to TRBJ1-1; absent DNA, TCRdb's TRBD1 call cannot be checked. Germline lookup yields CDR1 KGHSH and CDR2 LQKENI. The CDR3 has 14 residues. The CDR3 loop reads CASSNRQLNTEAFF.

The rearrangement uses TRBV19 and TRBJ1-1. The CDR3 extends over 17 amino acids. The V gene's germline CDR1 is LNHDA and CDR2 SQIVND (reference sequence). The CDR3 loop reads CASSPIPGSRMDTEAFF.

This chain connects TRBV5-1 to TRBJ2-6; TCRdb names TRBD1, which stays unverified in the absence of DNA. CDR3 length: 17 amino acids. CDR1 is SGHRS, CDR2 YFSETQ, per germline. The CDR3 is CASSGDRALSGANVLTF.

The chain uses TRBV20-1 and TRBJ1-5; the D call of TRBD1 rests on TCRdb alone, since no DNA is present to check it. Germline V gene data show CDR1 as DFQATT and CDR2 as SNEGSKA (reference sequence). CDR3 length equals 13 residues. The CDR3 here is CSAQGAGNQPQHF.

J is TRBJ2-7 and V is TRBV5-1; TCRdb proposes TRBD1, but this gene call is untestable without DNA. The CDR3 has 17 amino acids. CDR1 and CDR2 from the germline V gene are SGHRS and YFSETQ. The CDR3 is CASTLRVQGRGAYEQYF.

This sequence joins TRBV6-5 and TRBJ2-5; checking the TCRdb D call of TRBD2 is not possible without DNA. The germline CDR1 and CDR2 sequences are MNHEY and SVGAGI. The CDR3 covers 16 residues. The CDR3 is CASSYLANLRGETQYF.

CDR3 in amino acids: CASSLGQGTLYEQYF. The chain joins TRBV5-1 to TRBJ2-7; TCRdb's D call of TRBD1 is untestable without DNA. Germline V gives CDR1 SGHRS, CDR2 YFSETQ. The CDR3 is 15 residues long.

The gene calls are TRBV21-1 and TRBJ1-5; lacking DNA, the TRBD1 call made by TCRdb goes unchecked. TRBV21-1 is termed a pseudogene. The CDR3 is made up of 18 amino acids. CDR3 residues: CASSKVKDRQGKNQPQHF.

J is TRBJ2-1 and V is TRBV4-3. There are 16 residues in the CDR3. CDR1 and CDR2 from the germline V gene are LGHNA and YSLEER. The CDR3 here is CASSQDERIHYNEQFF.